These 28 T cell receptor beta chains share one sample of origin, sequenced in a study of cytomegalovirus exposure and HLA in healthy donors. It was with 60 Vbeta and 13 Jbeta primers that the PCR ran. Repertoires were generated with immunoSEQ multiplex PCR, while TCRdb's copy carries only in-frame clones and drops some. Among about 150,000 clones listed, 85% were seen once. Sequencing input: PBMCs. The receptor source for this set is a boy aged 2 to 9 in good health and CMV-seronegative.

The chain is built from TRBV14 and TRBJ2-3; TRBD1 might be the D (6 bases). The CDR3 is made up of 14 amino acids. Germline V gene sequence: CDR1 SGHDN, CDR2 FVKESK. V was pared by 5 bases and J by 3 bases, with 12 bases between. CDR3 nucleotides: TGTGCCAGCAGCTCGGCAGGGGAGACAGATACGCAGTATTTT. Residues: CASSSAGETDTQYF.

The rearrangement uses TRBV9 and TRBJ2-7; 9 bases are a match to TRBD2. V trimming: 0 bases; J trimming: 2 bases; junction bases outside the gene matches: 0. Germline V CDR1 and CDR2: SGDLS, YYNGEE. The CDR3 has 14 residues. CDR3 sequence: CASSVGLAAYEQYF. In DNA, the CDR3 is TGTGCCAGCAGCGTAGGACTAGCGGCCTACGAGCAGTACTTC.

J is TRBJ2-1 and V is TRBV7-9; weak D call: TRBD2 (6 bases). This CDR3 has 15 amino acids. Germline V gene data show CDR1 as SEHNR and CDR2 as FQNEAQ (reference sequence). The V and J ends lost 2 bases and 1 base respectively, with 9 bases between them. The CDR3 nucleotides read TGTGCCAGCAGCTTACTCGGGGGTTCCTACAATGAGCAGTTCTTC. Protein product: CASSLLGGSYNEQFF.

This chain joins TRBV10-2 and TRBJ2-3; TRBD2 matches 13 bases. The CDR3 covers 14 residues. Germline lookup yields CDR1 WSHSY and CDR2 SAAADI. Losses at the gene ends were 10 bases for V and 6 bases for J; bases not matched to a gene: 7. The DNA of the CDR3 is TGCGCCATCGGACTAGCGGGGGCGACGGATACGCAGTATTTT. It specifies CAIGLAGATDTQYF.

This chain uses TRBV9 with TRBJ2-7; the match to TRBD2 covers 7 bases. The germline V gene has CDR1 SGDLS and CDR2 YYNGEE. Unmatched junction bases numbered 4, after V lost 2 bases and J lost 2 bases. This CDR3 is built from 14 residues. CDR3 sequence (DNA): TGTGCCAGCAGCGTGCTAGCGGAAACCTACGAGCAGTACTTC. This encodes CASSVLAETYEQYF.

The CDR3 nucleotides are TGTGCCAGCAGTTCACTAGGGGGTGAGGCTAACGAGCAGTACTTC. This translates into CASSSLGGEANEQYF. The chain couples TRBV27 to TRBJ2-7; D might be TRBD1 (6 bases). The CDR3 is made up of 15 amino acids. The germline V and J ends were trimmed by 4 bases and 5 bases, with 18 bases remaining between them. CDR1 MNHEY and CDR2 SMNVEV come from the germline V gene (reference sequence).

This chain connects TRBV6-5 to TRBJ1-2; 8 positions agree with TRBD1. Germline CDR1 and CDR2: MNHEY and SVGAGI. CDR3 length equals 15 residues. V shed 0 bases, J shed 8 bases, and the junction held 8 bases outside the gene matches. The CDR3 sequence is CASSYSVRGPGGYTF. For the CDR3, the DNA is TGTGCCAGCAGTTACTCCGTCAGGGGGCCGGGGGGCTACACCTTC.

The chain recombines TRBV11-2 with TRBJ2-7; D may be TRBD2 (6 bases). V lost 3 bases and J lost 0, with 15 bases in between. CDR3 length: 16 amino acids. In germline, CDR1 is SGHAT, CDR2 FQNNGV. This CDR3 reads CASSLYGTSRSYEQYV. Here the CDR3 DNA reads TGTGCCAGCAGCTTGTACGGGACTTCGCGCTCCTACGAGCAGTACGTC.

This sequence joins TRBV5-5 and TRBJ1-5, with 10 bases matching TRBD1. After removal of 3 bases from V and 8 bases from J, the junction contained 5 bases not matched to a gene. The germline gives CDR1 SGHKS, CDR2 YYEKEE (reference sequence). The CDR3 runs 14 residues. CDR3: CASSSGQGHEPQHF. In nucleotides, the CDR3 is TGTGCCAGCAGCTCGGGACAGGGGCATGAGCCCCAGCATTTT.

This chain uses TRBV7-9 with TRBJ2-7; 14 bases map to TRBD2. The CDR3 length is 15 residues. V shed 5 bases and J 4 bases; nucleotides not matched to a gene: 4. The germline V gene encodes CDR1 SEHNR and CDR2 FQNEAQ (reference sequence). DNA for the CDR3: TGTGCCAGCAGCACCGGGACTAGCGGGAGATACGAGCAGTACTTC. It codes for CASSTGTSGRYEQYF.

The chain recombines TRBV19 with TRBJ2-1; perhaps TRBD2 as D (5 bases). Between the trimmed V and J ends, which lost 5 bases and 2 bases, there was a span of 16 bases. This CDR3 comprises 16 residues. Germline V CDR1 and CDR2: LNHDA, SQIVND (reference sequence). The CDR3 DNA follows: TGTGCCAGTAGTCTCCCTGGCCCCGGGACCTACAATGAGCAGTTCTTC. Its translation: CASSLPGPGTYNEQFF.

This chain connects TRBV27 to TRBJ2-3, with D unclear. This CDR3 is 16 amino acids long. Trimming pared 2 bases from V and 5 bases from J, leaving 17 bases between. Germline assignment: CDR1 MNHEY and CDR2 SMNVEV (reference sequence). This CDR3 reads CASSLVSPPLRDTQYF. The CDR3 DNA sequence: TGTGCCAGCAGTTTAGTTTCCCCACCTTTGAGAGATACGCAGTATTTT.

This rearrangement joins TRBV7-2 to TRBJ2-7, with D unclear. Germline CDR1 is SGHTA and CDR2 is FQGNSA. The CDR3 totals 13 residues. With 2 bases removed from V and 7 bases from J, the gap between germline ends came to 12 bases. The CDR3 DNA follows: TGTGCCAGCAGCTTACGGCGGTCGTCGGAGCAGTACGTC. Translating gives CASSLRRSSEQYV.

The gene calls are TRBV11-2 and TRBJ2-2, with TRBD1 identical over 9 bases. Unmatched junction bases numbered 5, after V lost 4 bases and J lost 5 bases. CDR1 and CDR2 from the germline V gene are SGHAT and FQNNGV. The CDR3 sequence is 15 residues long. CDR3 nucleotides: TGTGCCAGCAGCTCCGACAGGGGGTTAACCGGGGAGCTGTTTTTT. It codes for CASSSDRGLTGELFF.

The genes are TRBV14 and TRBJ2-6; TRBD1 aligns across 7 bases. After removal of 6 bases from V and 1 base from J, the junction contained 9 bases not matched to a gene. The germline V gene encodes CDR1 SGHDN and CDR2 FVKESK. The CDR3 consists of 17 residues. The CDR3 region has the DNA TGTGCCAGCAGTATACAGGGGTCGGTTTCTGGGGCCAACGTCCTGACTTTC. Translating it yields CASSIQGSVSGANVLTF.

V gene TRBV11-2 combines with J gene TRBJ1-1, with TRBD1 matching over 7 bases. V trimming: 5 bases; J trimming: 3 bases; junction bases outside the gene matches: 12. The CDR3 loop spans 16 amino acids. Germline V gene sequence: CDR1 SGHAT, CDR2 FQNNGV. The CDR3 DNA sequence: TGTGCCAGCAGCCTCGCCGGATGGCAGGGGGACACTGAAGCTTTCTTT. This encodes CASSLAGWQGDTEAFF.

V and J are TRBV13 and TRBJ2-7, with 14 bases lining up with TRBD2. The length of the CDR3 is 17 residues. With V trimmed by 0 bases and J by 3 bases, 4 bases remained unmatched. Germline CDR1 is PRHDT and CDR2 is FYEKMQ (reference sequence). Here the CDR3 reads CASSLGTGLAGGYEQYF. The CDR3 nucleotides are TGTGCCAGCAGCTTAGGCACAGGACTAGCGGGAGGCTACGAGCAGTACTTC.

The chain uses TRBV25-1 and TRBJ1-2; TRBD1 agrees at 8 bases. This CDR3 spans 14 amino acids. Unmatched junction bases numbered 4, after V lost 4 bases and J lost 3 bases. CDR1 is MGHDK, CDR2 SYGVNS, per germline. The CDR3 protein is CASSGTGPDYGYTF. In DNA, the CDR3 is TGTGCCAGCAGTGGGACAGGGCCGGACTATGGCTACACCTTC.

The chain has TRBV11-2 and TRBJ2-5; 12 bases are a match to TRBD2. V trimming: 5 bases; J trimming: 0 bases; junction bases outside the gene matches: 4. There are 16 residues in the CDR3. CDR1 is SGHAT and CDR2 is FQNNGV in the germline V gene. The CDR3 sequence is CASSPLAGGYQETQYF. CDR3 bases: TGTGCCAGCAGCCCCCTAGCGGGGGGGTACCAAGAGACCCAGTACTTC.

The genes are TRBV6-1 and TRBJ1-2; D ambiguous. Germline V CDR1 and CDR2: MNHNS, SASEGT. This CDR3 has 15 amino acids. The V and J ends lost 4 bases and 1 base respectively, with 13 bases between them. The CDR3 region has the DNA TGTGCCAGCAGTGGGTCACGGACTGATAACTATGGCTACACCTTC. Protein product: CASSGSRTDNYGYTF.

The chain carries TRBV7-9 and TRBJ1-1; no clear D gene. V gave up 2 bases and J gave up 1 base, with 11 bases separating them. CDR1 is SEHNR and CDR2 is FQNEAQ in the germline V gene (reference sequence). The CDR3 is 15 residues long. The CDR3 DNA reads TGTGCCAGCAGCTTACAGGTGCGGGAGAACACTGAAGCTTTCTTT. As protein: CASSLQVRENTEAFF.

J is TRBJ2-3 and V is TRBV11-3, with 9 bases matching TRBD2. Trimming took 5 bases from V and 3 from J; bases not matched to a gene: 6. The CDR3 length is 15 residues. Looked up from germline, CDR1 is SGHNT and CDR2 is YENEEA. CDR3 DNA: TGTGCCAGCAGCCCGAGCGGGGGGCAAACAGATACGCAGTATTTT. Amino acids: CASSPSGGQTDTQYF.

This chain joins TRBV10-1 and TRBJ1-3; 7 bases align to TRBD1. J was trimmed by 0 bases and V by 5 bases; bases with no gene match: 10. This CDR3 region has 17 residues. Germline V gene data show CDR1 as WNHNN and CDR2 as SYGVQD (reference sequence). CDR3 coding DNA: TGCGCCAGCAGTTCACAGGGGTCTTACAACTCTGGAAACACCATATATTTT. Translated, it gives CASSSQGSYNSGNTIYF.

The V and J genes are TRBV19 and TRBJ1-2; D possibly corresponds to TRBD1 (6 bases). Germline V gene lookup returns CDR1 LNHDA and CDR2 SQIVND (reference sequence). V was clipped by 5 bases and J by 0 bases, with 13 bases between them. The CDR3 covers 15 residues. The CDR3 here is CASSPDRRANYGYTF. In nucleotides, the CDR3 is TGTGCCAGTAGTCCCGACAGGCGAGCTAACTATGGCTACACCTTC. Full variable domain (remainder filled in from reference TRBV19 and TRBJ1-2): DGGITQSPKYLFRKEGQNVTLSCEQNLNHDAMYWYRQDPGQGLRLIYYSQIVNDFQKGDIAEGYSVSREKKESFPLTVTSAQKNPTAFYLCASSPDRRANYGYTFGSGTRLTVV.

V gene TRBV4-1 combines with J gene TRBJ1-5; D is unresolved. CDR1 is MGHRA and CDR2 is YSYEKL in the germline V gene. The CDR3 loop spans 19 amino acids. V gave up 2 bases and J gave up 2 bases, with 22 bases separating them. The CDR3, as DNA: TGCGCCAGCAGCCAACTCCCCGATTTAGGTTTCGGGGGCAATCAGCCCCAGCATTTT. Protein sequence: CASSQLPDLGFGGNQPQHF.

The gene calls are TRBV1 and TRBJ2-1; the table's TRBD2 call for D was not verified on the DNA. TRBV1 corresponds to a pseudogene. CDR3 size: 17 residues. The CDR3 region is CTSSQELRGSGYNEQFF. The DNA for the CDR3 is TGCACCAGCAGCCAAGAACTACGCGGGAGCGGATACAATGAGCAGTTCTTC.

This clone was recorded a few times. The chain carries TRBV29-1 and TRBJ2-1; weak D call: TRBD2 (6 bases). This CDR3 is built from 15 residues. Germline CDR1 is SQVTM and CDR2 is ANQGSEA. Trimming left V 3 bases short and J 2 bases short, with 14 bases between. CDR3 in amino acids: CSVDTGVRPYNEQFF. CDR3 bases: TGCAGCGTTGACACGGGGGTAAGACCCTACAATGAGCAGTTCTTC.

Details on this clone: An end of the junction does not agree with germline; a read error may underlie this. As DNA, the CDR3 is TGTGCTAGCAGCGCTAGCGGGAGCCGGGAGACCCAGTACTTC. Encoded protein: CASSASGSRETQYF. The genes are TRBV7-7 and TRBJ2-5; TRBD2 aligns across 10 bases. Germline CDR1 reads SSHAT; CDR2 reads FNYEAQ (reference sequence). The CDR3 consists of 14 residues.